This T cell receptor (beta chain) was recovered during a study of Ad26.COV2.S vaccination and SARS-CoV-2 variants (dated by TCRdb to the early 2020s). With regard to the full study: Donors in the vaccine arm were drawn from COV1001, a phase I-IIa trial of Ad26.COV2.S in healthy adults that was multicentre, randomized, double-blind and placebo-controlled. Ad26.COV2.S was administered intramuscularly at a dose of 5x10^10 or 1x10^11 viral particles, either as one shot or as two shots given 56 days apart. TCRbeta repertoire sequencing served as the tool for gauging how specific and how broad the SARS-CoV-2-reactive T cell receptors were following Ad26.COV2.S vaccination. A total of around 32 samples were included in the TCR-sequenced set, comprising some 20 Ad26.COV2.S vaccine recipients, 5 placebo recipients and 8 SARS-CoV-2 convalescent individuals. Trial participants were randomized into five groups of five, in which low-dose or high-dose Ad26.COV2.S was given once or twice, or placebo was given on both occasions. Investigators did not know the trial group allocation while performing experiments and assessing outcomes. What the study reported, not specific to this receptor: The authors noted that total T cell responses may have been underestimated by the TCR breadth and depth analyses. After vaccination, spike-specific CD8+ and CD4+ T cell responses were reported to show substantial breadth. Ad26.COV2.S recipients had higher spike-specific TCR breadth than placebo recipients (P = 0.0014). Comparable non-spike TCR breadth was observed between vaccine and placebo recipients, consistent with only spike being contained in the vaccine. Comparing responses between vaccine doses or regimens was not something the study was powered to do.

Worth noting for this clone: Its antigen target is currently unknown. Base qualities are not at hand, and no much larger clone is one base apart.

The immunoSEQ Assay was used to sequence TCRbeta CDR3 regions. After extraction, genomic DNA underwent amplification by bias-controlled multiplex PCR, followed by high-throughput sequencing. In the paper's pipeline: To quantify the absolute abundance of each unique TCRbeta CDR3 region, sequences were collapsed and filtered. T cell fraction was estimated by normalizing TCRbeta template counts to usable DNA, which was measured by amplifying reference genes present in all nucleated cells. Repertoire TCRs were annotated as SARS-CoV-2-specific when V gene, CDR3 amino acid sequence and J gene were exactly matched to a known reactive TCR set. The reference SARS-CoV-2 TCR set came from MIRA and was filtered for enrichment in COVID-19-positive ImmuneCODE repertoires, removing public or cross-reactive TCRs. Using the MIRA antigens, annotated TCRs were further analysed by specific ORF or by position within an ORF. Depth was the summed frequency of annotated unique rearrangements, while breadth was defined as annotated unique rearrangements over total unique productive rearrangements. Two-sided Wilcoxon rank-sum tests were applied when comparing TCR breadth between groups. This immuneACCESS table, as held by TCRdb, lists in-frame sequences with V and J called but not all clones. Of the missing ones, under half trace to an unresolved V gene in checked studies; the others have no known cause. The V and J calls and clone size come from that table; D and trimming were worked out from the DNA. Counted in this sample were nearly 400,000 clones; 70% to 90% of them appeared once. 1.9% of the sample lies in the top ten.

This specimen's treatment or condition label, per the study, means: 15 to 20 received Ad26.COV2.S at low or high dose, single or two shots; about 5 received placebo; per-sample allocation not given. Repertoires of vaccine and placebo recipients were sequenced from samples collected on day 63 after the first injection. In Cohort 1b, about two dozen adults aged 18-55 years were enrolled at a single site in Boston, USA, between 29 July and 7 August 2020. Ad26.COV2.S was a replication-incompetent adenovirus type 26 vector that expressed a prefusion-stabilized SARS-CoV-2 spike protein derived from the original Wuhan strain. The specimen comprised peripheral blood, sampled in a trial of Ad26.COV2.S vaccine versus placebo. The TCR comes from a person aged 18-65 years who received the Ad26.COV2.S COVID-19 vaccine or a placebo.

Read as DNA, the sequence is TGCAGCGTTGAAGGGGGCGGGAACTATGGCTACACCTTC. This gives the protein CSVEGGGNYGYTF. The sequence is built from TRBV29-1 and TRBJ1-2, and perhaps TRBD1 as D gene, on 5 matching bases. From cysteine to phenylalanine, the CDR3 is 13 amino acids long. Kept here is only the CDR3 DNA, which spans 39 bases and is read in frame from base 1. According to the germline V gene, CDR1 reads SQVTM and CDR2 reads ANQGSEA. V sheds 1 base and J sheds 2 bases, leaving 8 bases between their ends.